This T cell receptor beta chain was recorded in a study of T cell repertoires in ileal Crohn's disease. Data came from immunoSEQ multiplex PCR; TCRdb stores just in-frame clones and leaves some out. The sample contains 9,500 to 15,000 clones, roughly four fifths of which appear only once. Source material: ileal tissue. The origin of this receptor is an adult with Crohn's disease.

CDR3 DNA sequence: TGTGCCAGCAGCTTAGTACCAGCGGGAGGCAGGGTGGGGCAGTACTTC. Its translation: CASSLVPAGGRVGQYF. This rearrangement joins TRBV7-2 to TRBJ2-7; 9 nucleotides align to TRBD2. The CDR3 runs to 16 residues. The trim removed 1 base at V and 9 bases at J, leaving 13 bases unmatched. Per germline, CDR1 SGHTA and CDR2 FQGNSA.